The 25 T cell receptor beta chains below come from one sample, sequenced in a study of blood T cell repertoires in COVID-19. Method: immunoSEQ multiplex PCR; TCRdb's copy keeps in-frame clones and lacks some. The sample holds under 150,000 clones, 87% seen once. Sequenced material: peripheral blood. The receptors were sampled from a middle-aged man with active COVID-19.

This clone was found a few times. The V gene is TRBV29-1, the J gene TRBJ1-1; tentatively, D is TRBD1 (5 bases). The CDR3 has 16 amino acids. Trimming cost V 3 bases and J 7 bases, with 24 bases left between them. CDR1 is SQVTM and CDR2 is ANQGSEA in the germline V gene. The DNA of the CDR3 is TGCAGCGTTGACGGACAAGCCAACTCCCAACCCGATGAAGCTTTCTTT. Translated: CSVDGQANSQPDEAFF.

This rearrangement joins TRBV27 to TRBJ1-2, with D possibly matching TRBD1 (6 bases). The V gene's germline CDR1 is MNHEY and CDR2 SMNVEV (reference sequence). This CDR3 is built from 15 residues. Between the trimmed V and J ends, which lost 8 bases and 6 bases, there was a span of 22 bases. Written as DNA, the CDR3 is TGTGCCAGCGGGCCCACAGGGCCGACACTAGATGGCTACACCTTC. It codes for CASGPTGPTLDGYTF.

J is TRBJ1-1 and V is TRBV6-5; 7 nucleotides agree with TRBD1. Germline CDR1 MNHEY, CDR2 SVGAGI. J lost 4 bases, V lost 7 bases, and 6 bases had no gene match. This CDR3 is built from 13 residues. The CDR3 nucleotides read TGTGCCAGCACCCGACAGGGAGGCACTGAAGCTTTCTTT. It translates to CASTRQGGTEAFF.

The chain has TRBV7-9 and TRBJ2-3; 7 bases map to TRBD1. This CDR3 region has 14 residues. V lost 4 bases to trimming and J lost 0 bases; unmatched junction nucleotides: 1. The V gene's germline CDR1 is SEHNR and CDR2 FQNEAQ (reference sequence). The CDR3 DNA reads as TGTGCCAGCAGCTCGACAGGGAGCACAGATACGCAGTATTTT. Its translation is CASSSTGSTDTQYF. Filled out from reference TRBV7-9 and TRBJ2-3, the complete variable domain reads DTGVSQNPRHKITKRGQNVTFRCDPISEHNRLYWYRQTLGQGPEFLTYFQNEAQLEKSRLLSDRFSAERPKGSFSTLEIQRTEQGDSAMYLCASSSTGSTDTQYFGPGTRLTVL.

The CDR3 loop is CASSLGTGTNQPQHF. DNA of the CDR3: TGTGCCAGCAGCTTGGGGACAGGGACCAATCAGCCCCAGCATTTT. The chain couples TRBV5-4 to TRBJ1-5, with 8 bases identical to TRBD1. Germline lookup yields CDR1 SGHNT and CDR2 YYREEE (reference sequence). This CDR3 comprises 15 residues. J lost 3 bases, V lost 0 bases, and 2 bases had no gene match. The full variable domain, in which reference TRBV5-4 and TRBJ1-5 provide the parts outside the CDR3, is ETGVTQSPTHLIKTRGQQVTLRCSSQSGHNTVSWYQQALGQGPQFIFQYYREEENGRGNFPPRFSGLQFPNYSSELNVNALELDDSALYLCASSLGTGTNQPQHFGDGTRLSIL.

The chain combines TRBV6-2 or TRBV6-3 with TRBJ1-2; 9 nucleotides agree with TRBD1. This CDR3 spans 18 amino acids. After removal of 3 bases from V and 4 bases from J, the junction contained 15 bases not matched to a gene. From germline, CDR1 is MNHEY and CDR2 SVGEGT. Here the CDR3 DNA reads TGTGCCAGCAGTTATAATCCCGGGACAGGGAAGTTCCGCTATGGCTACACCTTC. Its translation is CASSYNPGTGKFRYGYTF.

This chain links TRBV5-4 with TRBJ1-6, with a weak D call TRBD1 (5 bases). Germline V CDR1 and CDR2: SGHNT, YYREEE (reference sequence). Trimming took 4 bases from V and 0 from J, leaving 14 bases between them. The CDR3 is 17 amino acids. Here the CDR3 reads CASSPKGKGSYNSPLHF. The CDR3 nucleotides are TGTGCCAGCAGCCCTAAGGGGAAGGGCTCCTATAATTCACCCCTCCACTTT.

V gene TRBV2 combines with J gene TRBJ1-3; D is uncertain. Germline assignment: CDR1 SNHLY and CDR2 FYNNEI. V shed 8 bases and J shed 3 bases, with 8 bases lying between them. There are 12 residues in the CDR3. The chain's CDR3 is CASREGGNTIYF. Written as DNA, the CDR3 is TGTGCCAGCCGGGAGGGTGGAAACACCATATATTTT.

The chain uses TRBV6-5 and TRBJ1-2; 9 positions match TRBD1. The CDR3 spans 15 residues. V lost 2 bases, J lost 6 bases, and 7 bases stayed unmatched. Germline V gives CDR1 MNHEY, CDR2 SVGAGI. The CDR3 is CASSYRDRVRDGYTF. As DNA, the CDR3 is TGTGCCAGCAGTTACCGGGACAGGGTGAGAGATGGCTACACCTTC.

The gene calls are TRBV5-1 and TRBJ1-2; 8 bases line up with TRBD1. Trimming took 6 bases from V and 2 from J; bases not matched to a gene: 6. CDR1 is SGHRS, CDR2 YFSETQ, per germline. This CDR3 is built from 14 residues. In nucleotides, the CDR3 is TGCGCCAGCACCATTGACAGGGGCAACTATGGCTACACCTTC. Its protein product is CASTIDRGNYGYTF.

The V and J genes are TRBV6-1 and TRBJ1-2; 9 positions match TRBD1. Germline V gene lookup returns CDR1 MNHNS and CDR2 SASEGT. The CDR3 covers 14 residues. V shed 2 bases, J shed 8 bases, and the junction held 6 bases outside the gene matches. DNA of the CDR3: TGTGCCAGCAGTGAAATGGGACAGGGAGGAGGCTACACCTTC. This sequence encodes CASSEMGQGGGYTF.

The CDR3 here is CASSGGMNTEAFF. The CDR3 DNA follows: TGCGCCAGCAGCGGGGGGATGAACACTGAAGCTTTCTTT. The chain employs TRBV5-1 and TRBJ1-1, with a possible D match to TRBD1 (5 bases). The germline gives CDR1 SGHRS, CDR2 YFSETQ. CDR3 length: 13 amino acids. Trimming removed 4 bases from V and 0 bases from J, with 7 bases in between.

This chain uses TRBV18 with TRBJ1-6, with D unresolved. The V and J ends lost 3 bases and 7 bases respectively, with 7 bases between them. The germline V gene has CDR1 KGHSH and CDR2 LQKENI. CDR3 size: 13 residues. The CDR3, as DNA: TGTGCCAGCTCACCTGGAGAAAATTCACCCCTCCACTTT. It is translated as CASSPGENSPLHF.

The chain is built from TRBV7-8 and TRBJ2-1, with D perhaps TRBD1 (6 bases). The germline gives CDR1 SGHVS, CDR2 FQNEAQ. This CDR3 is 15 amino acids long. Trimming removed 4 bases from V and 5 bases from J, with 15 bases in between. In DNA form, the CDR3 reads TGTGCCAGCAGCTCACCCTGGACAGCAAACAATGAGCAGTTCTTC. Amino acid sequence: CASSSPWTANNEQFF.

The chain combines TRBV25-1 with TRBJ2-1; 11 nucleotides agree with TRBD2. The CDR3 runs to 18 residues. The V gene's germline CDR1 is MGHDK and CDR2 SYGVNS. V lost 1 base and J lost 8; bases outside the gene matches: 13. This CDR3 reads CASSEFLASGGSEDEQFF. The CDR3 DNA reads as TGTGCCAGCAGTGAATTCCTGGCTAGCGGGGGGTCCGAGGATGAGCAGTTCTTC. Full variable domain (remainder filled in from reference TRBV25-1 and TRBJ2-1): EADIYQTPRYLVIGTGKKITLECSQTMGHDKMYWYQQDPGMELHLIHYSYGVNSTEKGDLSSESTVSRIRTEHFPLTLESARPSHTSQYLCASSEFLASGGSEDEQFFGPGTRLTVL.

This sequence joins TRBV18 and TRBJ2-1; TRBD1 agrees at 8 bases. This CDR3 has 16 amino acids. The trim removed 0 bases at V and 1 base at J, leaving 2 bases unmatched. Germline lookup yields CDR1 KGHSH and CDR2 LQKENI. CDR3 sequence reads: CASSPPDRVSYNEQFF. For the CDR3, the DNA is TGTGCCAGCTCACCACCGGACAGGGTGTCCTACAATGAGCAGTTCTTC.

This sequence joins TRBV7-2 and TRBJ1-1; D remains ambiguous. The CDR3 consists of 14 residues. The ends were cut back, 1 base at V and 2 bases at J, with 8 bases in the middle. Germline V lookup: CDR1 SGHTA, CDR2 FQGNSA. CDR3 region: CASSLDADNTEAFF. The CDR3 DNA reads TGTGCCAGCAGCTTAGATGCAGATAACACTGAAGCTTTCTTT.

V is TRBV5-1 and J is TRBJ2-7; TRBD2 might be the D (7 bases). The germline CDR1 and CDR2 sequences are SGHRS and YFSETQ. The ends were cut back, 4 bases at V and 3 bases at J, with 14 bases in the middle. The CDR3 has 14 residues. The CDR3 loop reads CASSGGGVGYEQYF. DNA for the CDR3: TGCGCCAGCAGCGGCGGGGGCGTGGGCTACGAGCAGTACTTC.

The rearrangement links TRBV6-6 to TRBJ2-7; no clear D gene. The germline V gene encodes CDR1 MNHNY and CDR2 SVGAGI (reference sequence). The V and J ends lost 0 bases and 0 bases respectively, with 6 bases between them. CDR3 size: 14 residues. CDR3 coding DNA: TGTGCCAGCAGTTACTCAGCCGGCTCCTACGAGCAGTACTTC. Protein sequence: CASSYSAGSYEQYF.

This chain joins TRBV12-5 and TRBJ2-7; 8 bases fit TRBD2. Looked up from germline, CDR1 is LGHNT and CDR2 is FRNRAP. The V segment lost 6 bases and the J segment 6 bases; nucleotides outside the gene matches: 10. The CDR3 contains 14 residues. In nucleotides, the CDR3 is TGTGCTAGTGGCCCAGGGACTAGTCGATTCGAGCAGTACTTC. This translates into CASGPGTSRFEQYF.

The CDR3 DNA reads TGTGCCTGGGGGCGACTAAGCTACGAGCAGTACTTC. Translation gives CAWGRLSYEQYF. The rearrangement uses TRBV30 and TRBJ2-7; tentatively, D is TRBD2 (5 bases). Germline CDR1 is GTSNPN and CDR2 is SVGIG (reference sequence). CDR3 length equals 12 residues. Trimming removed 5 bases from V and 3 bases from J, with 11 bases in between.

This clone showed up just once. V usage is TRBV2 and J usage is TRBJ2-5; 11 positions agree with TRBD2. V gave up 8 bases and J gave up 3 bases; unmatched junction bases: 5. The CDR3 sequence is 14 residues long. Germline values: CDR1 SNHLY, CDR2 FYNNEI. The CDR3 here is CASLTSGGKETQYF. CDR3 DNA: TGTGCCAGCTTAACTAGCGGGGGAAAAGAGACCCAGTACTTC.

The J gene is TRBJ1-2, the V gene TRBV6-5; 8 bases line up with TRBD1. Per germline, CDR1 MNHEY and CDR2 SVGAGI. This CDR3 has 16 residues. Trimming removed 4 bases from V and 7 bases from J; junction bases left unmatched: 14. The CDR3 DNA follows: TGTGCCAGCAGTTTTTACAGCCAGGGGGCGCCGGGTGGCTACACCTTC. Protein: CASSFYSQGAPGGYTF.

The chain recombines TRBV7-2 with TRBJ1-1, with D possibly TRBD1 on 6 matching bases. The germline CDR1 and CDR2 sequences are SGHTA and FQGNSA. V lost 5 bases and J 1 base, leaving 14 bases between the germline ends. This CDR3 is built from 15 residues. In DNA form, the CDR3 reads TGTGCCAGCAGCCCCCGACAGGTGTCGAACACTGAAGCTTTCTTT. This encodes CASSPRQVSNTEAFF.

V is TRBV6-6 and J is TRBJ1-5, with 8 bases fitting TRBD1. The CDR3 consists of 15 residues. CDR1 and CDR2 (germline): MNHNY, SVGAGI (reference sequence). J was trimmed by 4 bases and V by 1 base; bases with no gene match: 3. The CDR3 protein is CASSYLQGANQPQHF. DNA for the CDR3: TGTGCCAGCAGTTACTTGCAGGGGGCGAATCAGCCCCAGCATTTT.